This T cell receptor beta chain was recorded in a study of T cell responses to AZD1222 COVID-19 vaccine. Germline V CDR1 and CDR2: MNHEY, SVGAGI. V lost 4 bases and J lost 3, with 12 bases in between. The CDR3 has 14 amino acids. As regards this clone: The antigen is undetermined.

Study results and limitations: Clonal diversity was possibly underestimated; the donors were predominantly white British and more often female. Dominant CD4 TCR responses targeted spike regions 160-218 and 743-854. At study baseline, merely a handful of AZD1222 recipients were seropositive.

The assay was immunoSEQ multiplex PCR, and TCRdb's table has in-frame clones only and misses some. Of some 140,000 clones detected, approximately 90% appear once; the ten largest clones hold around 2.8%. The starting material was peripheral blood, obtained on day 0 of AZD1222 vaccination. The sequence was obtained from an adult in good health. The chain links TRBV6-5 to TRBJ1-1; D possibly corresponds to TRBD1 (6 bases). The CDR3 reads CASSLIQGYTEAFF. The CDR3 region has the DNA TGTGCCAGCAGTTTAATACAGGGATACACTGAAGCTTTCTTT.